One and the same sample provided the 23 T cell receptor beta chains below, sequenced in a study of cytomegalovirus exposure and HLA in healthy donors (dated by TCRdb to 2015 to 2018). Library construction relied on the immunoSEQ multiplex PCR assay. For the multiplex PCR, a mixture combining 60 forward primers for TCR Vbeta segments and 13 reverse primers for TCR Jbeta segments was used. TCRdb's version of the immuneACCESS table is confined to in-frame rearrangements and falls short of the full clone set. An unresolved V gene accounts for under half of the shortfall where checked; the remainder is of unknown origin. The table for this sample lists about 54,000 clones. The biggest ten clones account for approximately 7% of the sample. Sequenced: PBMCs. The source is a woman between 40 and 55 years old in good health and CMV-seronegative.

CDR3 residues: CASSLGRGLNQPQHF. The CDR3 DNA reads TGTGCCAGCAGCCTCGGCCGGGGACTCAATCAGCCCCAGCATTTT. This rearrangement joins TRBV6-1 to TRBJ1-5, with D perhaps matching TRBD1 (5 bases). The ends were cut back, 6 bases at V and 3 bases at J, with 15 bases in the middle. From germline, CDR1 is MNHNS and CDR2 SASEGT. The CDR3 length is 15 residues.

The chain carries TRBV2 and TRBJ1-1; 7 positions agree with TRBD1. This CDR3 region has 15 residues. With V trimmed by 2 bases and J by 1 base, 4 bases remained unmatched. Germline loops: CDR1 SNHLY, CDR2 FYNNEI. The CDR3 here is CASSELGTENTEAFF. For the CDR3, the DNA is TGTGCCAGCAGTGAACTCGGGACAGAGAACACTGAAGCTTTCTTT.

J is TRBJ2-7 and V is TRBV28; TRBD2 agrees at 8 bases. This CDR3 comprises 16 residues. The V and J ends lost 5 bases and 3 bases, in that order; junction bases with no gene match: 12. The germline gives CDR1 MDHEN, CDR2 SYDVKM. The CDR3 spells CASSLEGTSSSYEQYF. CDR3 sequence (DNA): TGTGCCAGCAGTCTCGAGGGGACTAGTTCCAGCTACGAGCAGTACTTC. Variable domain in full (rest from reference TRBV28 and TRBJ2-7): DVKVTQSSRYLVKRTGEKVFLECVQDMDHENMFWYRQDPGLGLRLIYFSYDVKMKEKGDIPEGYSVSREKKERFSLILESASTNQTSMYLCASSLEGTSSSYEQYFGPGTRLTVT.

CDR3 sequence: CASSRERVTEAFF. The CDR3 bases are TGTGCCAGTAGTCGCGAGAGGGTCACTGAAGCTTTCTTT. V is TRBV19 and J is TRBJ1-1; no reliable D call. Germline assignment: CDR1 LNHDA and CDR2 SQIVND (reference sequence). This CDR3 has 13 amino acids. Trimming left V 5 bases short and J 4 bases short, with 11 bases between.

This chain links TRBV28 with TRBJ2-2; 8 bases match TRBD1. Losses at the gene ends were 6 bases for V and 9 bases for J; bases not matched to a gene: 12. This CDR3 contains 15 residues. Germline CDR1 MDHEN, CDR2 SYDVKM. The chain's CDR3 is CASSPDRVSVRELFF. The CDR3 DNA reads as TGTGCCAGCAGCCCGGACAGGGTTAGTGTCCGGGAGCTGTTTTTT.

This rearrangement joins TRBV4-3 to TRBJ2-5; D is undetermined. The CDR3 consists of 14 residues. Trimming pared 0 bases from V and 0 bases from J, leaving 5 bases between. Germline-derived CDR1 and CDR2 are LGHNA and YSLEER. The CDR3 sequence: CASSQDPDQETQYF. The CDR3 DNA reads as TGCGCCAGCAGCCAAGATCCGGACCAAGAGACCCAGTACTTC.

This chain uses TRBV19 with TRBJ1-4; 11 nucleotides match TRBD1. Germline V CDR1 and CDR2: LNHDA, SQIVND (reference sequence). V shed 9 bases and J 0 bases; nucleotides not matched to a gene: 18. CDR3 size: 20 residues. As DNA, the CDR3 is TGTGCCAGCAAAGTTCACCCACCGGACAGGGGGCCGGCAACTAATGAAAAACTGTTTTTT. Translated, it gives CASKVHPPDRGPATNEKLFF.

The J gene is TRBJ1-3, the V gene TRBV6-6; TRBD1 matches 9 bases. The CDR3 totals 14 residues. The ends lost 7 bases at V and 3 bases at J; junction bases unmatched: 4. Germline loops: CDR1 MNHNY, CDR2 SVGAGI (reference sequence). CDR3 protein: CASTQTGGGNTIYF. The CDR3 region has the DNA TGTGCCAGCACCCAGACAGGGGGTGGAAACACCATATATTTT.

Regarding this clone: At the DNA level, this CDR3 is encoded by other sequences in the same sample as well. The V call is TRBV5-1, the J call TRBJ1-1; weak D call: TRBD1 (6 bases). The CDR3 spans 14 residues. Trimming shortened V by 3 bases and J by 1 base, and 10 bases separated the two germline ends. Germline-derived CDR1 and CDR2 are SGHRS and YFSETQ. CDR3 sequence reads: CASSSQTGNTEAFF. In nucleotides, the CDR3 is TGCGCCAGCAGCTCCCAGACAGGGAACACTGAAGCTTTCTTT.

The V and J genes are TRBV14 and TRBJ2-5; perhaps TRBD2 as D (5 bases). CDR3 length: 14 amino acids. CDR1 is SGHDN and CDR2 is FVKESK in the germline V gene. The germline V and J ends were trimmed by 1 base and 2 bases, with 8 bases remaining between them. The CDR3 DNA sequence: TGTGCCAGCAGCCAAGCGGGAATTCAAGAGACCCAGTACTTC. Its protein is CASSQAGIQETQYF.

The chain couples TRBV4-1 to TRBJ1-2; D might be TRBD1 (6 bases). V was trimmed by 0 bases and J by 3 bases, leaving 11 bases between them. The CDR3 extends over 15 amino acids. Germline-derived CDR1 and CDR2 are MGHRA and YSYEKL. The CDR3 DNA is TGCGCCAGCAGCCAAGAGTGGACAGCCGACTATGGCTACACCTTC. It codes for CASSQEWTADYGYTF.

The J gene is TRBJ2-1, the V gene TRBV7-9; 10 bases align to TRBD2. This CDR3 has 14 residues. Germline V CDR1 and CDR2: SEHNR, FQNEAQ (reference sequence). J lost 9 bases, V lost 2 bases, and 4 bases had no gene match. CDR3 loop: CASSLTSGNLEQFF. For the CDR3, the DNA is TGTGCCAGCAGCTTAACTAGCGGGAATCTTGAGCAGTTCTTC. The full variable domain, rest sourced from reference TRBV7-9 and TRBJ2-1, is DTGVSQNPRHKITKRGQNVTFRCDPISEHNRLYWYRQTLGQGPEFLTYFQNEAQLEKSRLLSDRFSAERPKGSFSTLEIQRTEQGDSAMYLCASSLTSGNLEQFFGPGTRLTVL.

The chain is built from TRBV18 and TRBJ2-5, with TRBD1 identical over 9 bases. Germline V gene sequence: CDR1 KGHSH, CDR2 LQKENI. V lost 3 bases and J lost 2; bases outside the gene matches: 4. The CDR3 runs to 15 residues. The CDR3 bases are TGTGCCAGCTCACCTCGGGACAGGGATCAAGAGACCCAGTACTTC. Its translation is CASSPRDRDQETQYF.

The chain has TRBV6-1 and TRBJ2-3; D possibly corresponds to TRBD2 (5 bases). V lost 1 base and J 5 bases, leaving 13 bases between the germline ends. Germline lookup yields CDR1 MNHNS and CDR2 SASEGT. The CDR3 extends over 15 amino acids. For the CDR3, the DNA is TGTGCCAGCAGTGAAGATGGACTGGGTAGAGATACGCAGTATTTT. It codes for CASSEDGLGRDTQYF.

CDR3 sequence (DNA): TGTGCCAGCAGTGGTCCGGACAGCAACTATGGCTACACCTTC. Its protein is CASSGPDSNYGYTF. The V and J genes are TRBV28 and TRBJ1-2, with TRBD1 as a possible D gene (6 bases). V was clipped by 5 bases and J by 2 bases, with 12 bases between them. CDR3 length: 14 amino acids. Germline assignment: CDR1 MDHEN and CDR2 SYDVKM.

The chain couples TRBV9 to TRBJ2-1, with D possibly TRBD2 on 6 matching bases. Between the trimmed V and J ends, which lost 0 bases and 15 bases, there was a span of 13 bases. This CDR3 region has 12 residues. The germline V gene encodes CDR1 SGDLS and CDR2 YYNGEE. As DNA, the CDR3 is TGTGCCAGCAGCGTAGCTACGGGGGTGCCGTTCTTC. This codes for CASSVATGVPFF.

This sequence joins TRBV27 and TRBJ1-6, with D unresolved. Germline V gives CDR1 MNHEY, CDR2 SMNVEV (reference sequence). The CDR3 extends over 14 amino acids. Trimming took 2 bases from V and 5 from J, leaving 7 bases between them. The CDR3 DNA follows: TGTGCCAGCAGTTTACAGCGACATAATTCACCCCTCCACTTT. Translated: CASSLQRHNSPLHF.

The J gene is TRBJ2-5, the V gene TRBV28, with 9 bases fitting TRBD2. Germline values: CDR1 MDHEN, CDR2 SYDVKM. The V gene end was trimmed by 7 bases and the J gene end by 5 bases; junction bases not matched to a gene: 20. The CDR3 sequence is 18 residues long. The CDR3 is CASNTRVGLEREEETQYF. Written as DNA, the CDR3 is TGTGCCAGCAATACAAGGGTTGGGCTGGAGCGGGAGGAGGAGACCCAGTACTTC.

The CDR3 spells CASSYRPGLAGTVQFF. In DNA, the CDR3 is TGTGCCAGCAGTTACCGACCGGGACTAGCGGGGACGGTACAGTTCTTC. J is TRBJ2-1 and V is TRBV6-7; 13 nucleotides align to TRBD2. TRBV6-7 is known as an ORF, though its function is uncertain. Trimming cost V 2 bases and J 13 bases; bases outside gene matches: 11. The CDR3 is made up of 16 amino acids.

The chain carries TRBV5-1 and TRBJ1-1; D unresolved. Germline values: CDR1 SGHRS, CDR2 YFSETQ. This CDR3 is 14 amino acids long. V lost 0 bases and J 0 bases, leaving 6 bases between the germline ends. CDR3 sequence reads: CASSLGALNTEAFF. CDR3 nucleotide sequence: TGCGCCAGCAGCTTGGGGGCGCTGAACACTGAAGCTTTCTTT.

The rearrangement joins TRBV28 to TRBJ1-6; D ambiguous. CDR1 MDHEN and CDR2 SYDVKM come from the germline V gene. V lost 8 bases and J 7 bases, leaving 15 bases between the germline ends. This CDR3 comprises 14 residues. The CDR3 DNA reads as TGTGCCAGCTACGGTTCTGTAGAGAATTCACCCCTCCACTTT. Protein product: CASYGSVENSPLHF.

The chain has TRBV10-3 and TRBJ2-2; tentative D call: TRBD1 (7 bases). Trimming left V 8 bases short and J 7 bases short, with 14 bases between. The V gene's germline CDR1 is ENHRY and CDR2 SYGVKD. This CDR3 has 13 amino acids. CDR3 protein: CAIGGGQDGELFF. DNA for the CDR3: TGTGCCATCGGAGGGGGCCAGGACGGGGAGCTGTTTTTT.

This chain uses TRBV29-1 with TRBJ2-7; the D gene is possibly TRBD2 (6 bases). V shed 8 bases and J shed 6 bases, with 20 bases lying between them. Per the germline V gene, CDR1 is SQVTM and CDR2 is ANQGSEA. This CDR3 comprises 13 residues. The CDR3 protein is CSYRGLPGGEQYF. The CDR3 DNA is TGCAGCTACCGCGGGTTACCCGGGGGCGAGCAGTACTTC.